This paragraph covers one T cell receptor (beta chain) sequence. Its antigen is as yet unknown. An end of the junction differs from the germline gene, which may be a read error. People who had autoimmune disease history or systemic immunosuppression were excluded. Sampled blood was obtained at baseline, cycle 4 day 1, and cycle 7 day 1. The sample belongs to a study of OX40 agonist ivuxolimab in advanced cancers. CDR3 length equals 14 residues. Germline V lookup: CDR1 SGHAT, CDR2 FQNNGV. The protocol was immunoSEQ multiplex PCR, while the TCRdb copy is restricted to in-frame clones and leaves out a portion. The table includes about 77,000 clones, around 94% detected once. Overall study findings and caveats: Averaged across samples, CD8+ T cells carried more expanded clones than CD4+ did.

This sequence joins TRBV11-2 and TRBJ2-5; TRBD2 matches 12 bases. The specimen comprised CD4+ or CD8+ T cells sorted from blood, sampled in a trial of the OX40 agonist ivuxolimab. The TCR was taken from an adult with an advanced solid tumor such as melanoma, head and neck, liver or kidney cancer. The CDR3 loop reads CASSLGTSGETQYF. CDR3 DNA sequence: TGTGCCAGCAGTTTAGGGACTAGCGGGGAGACCCAGTACTTC.